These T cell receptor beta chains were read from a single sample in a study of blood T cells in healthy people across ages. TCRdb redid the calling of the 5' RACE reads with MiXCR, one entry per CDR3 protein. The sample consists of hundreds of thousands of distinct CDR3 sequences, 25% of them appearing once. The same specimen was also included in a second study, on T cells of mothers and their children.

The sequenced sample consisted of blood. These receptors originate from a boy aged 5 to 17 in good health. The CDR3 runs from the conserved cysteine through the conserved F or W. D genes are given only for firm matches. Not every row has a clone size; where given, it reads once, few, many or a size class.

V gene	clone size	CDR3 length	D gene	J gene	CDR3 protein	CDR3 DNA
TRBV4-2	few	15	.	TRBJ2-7	CASSPSDGGTYEQYF	TGTGCCAGCAGCCCCAGTGACGGGGGTACCTACGAGCAGTACTTC
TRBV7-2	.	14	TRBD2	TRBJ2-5	CASRRLAGESSQYF	TGTGCCAGCAGACGACTAGCGGGGGAATCGTCCCAGTACTTC
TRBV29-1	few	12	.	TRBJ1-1	CSVEVLNTEAFF	TGCAGCGTTGAAGTTCTGAACACTGAAGCTTTCTTT
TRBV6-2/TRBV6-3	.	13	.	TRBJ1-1	CASTPIRGTEAFF	TGTGCCAGCACCCCCATTAGGGGCACTGAAGCTTTCTTT
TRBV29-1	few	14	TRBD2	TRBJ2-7	CSVGSGREDGEQYF	TGCAGCGTTGGTAGCGGGAGGGAAGACGGCGAGCAGTACTTC
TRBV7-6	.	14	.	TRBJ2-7	CASSESDGDYEQYF	TGTGCCAGCAGCGAGTCGGACGGAGACTACGAGCAGTACTTC
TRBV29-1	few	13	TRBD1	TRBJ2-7	CSVAGTGSYEQYF	TGCAGCGTTGCGGGGACAGGCTCCTACGAGCAGTACTTC
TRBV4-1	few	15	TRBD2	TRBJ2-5	CASSQFGLVKETQYF	TGCGCCAGCAGCCAATTTGGACTAGTTAAAGAGACCCAGTACTTC
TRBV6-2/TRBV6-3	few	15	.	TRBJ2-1	CASSPDAIRMNEQFF	TGTGCCAGCAGTCCGGACGCTATCCGAATGAATGAGCAGTTCTTC
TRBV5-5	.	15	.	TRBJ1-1	CASSLGPDGNTEAFF	TGCGCCAGCAGCTTGGGCCCGGACGGAAACACTGAAGCTTTCTTT
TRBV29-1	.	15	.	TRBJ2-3	CSVEDGTGSTDTQYF	TGCAGCGTTGAAGATGGAACAGGGAGCACAGATACGCAGTATTTT
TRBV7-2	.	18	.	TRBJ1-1	CASSEAQQGKRGGTEAFF	TGTGCCAGCAGCGAAGCCCAGCAGGGGAAAAGGGGGGGCACTGAAGCTTTCTTT
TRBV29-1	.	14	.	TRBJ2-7	CSVEGIGDDYEQYF	TGCAGCGTTGAAGGTATAGGAGATGACTACGAGCAGTACTTC
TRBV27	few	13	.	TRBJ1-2	CASSPPPGETYTF	TGTGCCAGCAGTCCTCCCCCCGGAGAGACCTACACCTTC
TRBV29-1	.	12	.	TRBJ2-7	CSAGIVGNEQYF	TGCAGCGCCGGGATCGTAGGGAACGAGCAGTACTTC
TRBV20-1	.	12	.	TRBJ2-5	CSASAAQETQYF	TGCAGTGCATCCGCGGCCCAAGAGACCCAGTACTTC
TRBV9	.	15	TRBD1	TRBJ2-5	CASSVQGDPEETQYF	TGTGCCAGCAGCGTACAGGGGGACCCTGAAGAGACCCAGTACTTC
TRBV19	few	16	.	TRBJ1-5	CASSIDRGTLNQPQHF	TGTGCCAGTAGTATAGATCGCGGGACCCTCAATCAGCCCCAGCATTTT
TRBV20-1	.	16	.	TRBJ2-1	CSAKNGPPLRSDEQFF	TGCAGTGCTAAAAATGGCCCCCCTTTAAGAAGTGATGAGCAGTTCTTC
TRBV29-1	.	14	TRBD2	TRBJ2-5	CSIDGGGAGETQYF	TGCAGCATTGATGGCGGGGGGGCGGGAGAGACCCAGTACTTC
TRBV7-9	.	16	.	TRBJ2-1	CASSPEGTEHYNEQFF	TGTGCCAGCAGCCCGGAAGGGACGGAGCACTACAATGAGCAGTTCTTC
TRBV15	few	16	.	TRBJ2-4	CATSSLGSIAKNIQYF	TGTGCCACCAGCTCTCTGGGCAGTATAGCCAAAAACATTCAGTACTTC
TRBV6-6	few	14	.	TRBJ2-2	CASTPEYWTGELFF	TGTGCCAGCACCCCCGAGTATTGGACCGGGGAGCTGTTTTTT
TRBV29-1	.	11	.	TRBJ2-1	CSGRQYNEQFF	TGCAGCGGAAGACAGTACAATGAGCAGTTCTTC
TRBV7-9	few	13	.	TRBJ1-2	CASSLKAGAGYTF	TGTGCCAGCAGCTTAAAGGCAGGGGCTGGCTACACCTTC
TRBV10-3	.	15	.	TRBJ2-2	CAISESGDDTGELFF	TGTGCCATCAGTGAGTCAGGGGACGACACCGGGGAGCTGTTTTTT
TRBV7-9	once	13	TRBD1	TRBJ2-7	CASSSRGHYEQYF	TGTGCCAGCAGCTCCAGGGGGCACTACGAGCAGTACTTC
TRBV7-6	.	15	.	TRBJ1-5	CASSPHQDADQPQHF	TGTGCCAGCAGTCCACACCAGGATGCGGATCAGCCCCAGCATTTT
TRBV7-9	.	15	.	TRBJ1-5	CASSLQGELDQPQHF	TGTGCCAGCAGCTTACAGGGTGAGTTAGATCAGCCCCAGCATTTT
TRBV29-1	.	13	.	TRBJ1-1	CSVEGGDNTEAFF	TGCAGCGTTGAAGGGGGGGATAACACTGAAGCTTTCTTT
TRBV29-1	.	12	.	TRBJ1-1	CSGGLGNTEAFF	TGCAGCGGAGGACTGGGAAACACTGAAGCTTTCTTT
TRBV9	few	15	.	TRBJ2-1	CASSEGGRSYNEQFF	TGTGCCAGCAGCGAGGGGGGGCGCTCCTACAATGAGCAGTTCTTC
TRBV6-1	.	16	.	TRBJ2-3	CASSLGIPSPTDTQYF	TGTGCCAGCAGCCTCGGGATCCCCTCTCCAACAGATACGCAGTATTTT